Sequencing of this T cell receptor (beta chain) was carried out in a study of T-cell memory formation after mild COVID-19. As regards this clonotype: The antigen is undetermined.

Constant-segment primers were used for 5'RACE, and the resulting TCR alpha and TCR beta cDNA libraries carried sample barcodes and UMIs. TCRdb re-analysed the 5' RACE reads in MiXCR, keeping a single row per CDR3 protein. The table has about 350,000 distinct CDR3 sequences, about 13% seen once; the top ten hold approximately 22%. Regarding the study as a whole: Day 15 to 85 contracting clones showed balanced CD4/CD8; later expanders leaned CD4+. Within pre-infection memory, some responding clones were found, suggesting cross-reactive memory joined. Whether second-wave clones peaking at day 37 were SARS-CoV-2 specific went unconfirmed.

The CDR3 spans 15 residues. V shed 5 bases, J shed 12 bases, and the junction held 12 bases outside the gene matches. Germline V gives CDR1 MDHEN, CDR2 SYDVKM. This clonotype was sampled from a man younger than 35 who had mild COVID-19 (a few samples of this study predate the infection). Cell type and time point are not known. The chain joins TRBV28 to TRBJ2-1; 11 bases are a match to TRBD2. The sequencing sample was made of PBMCs or a T cell subset sorted from them (not recorded which). The CDR3 region has the DNA TGTGCCAGCAGTCCTCTAGCGGGGGGCTCCAAGGGGCAGTTCTTC. Its protein product is CASSPLAGGSKGQFF.